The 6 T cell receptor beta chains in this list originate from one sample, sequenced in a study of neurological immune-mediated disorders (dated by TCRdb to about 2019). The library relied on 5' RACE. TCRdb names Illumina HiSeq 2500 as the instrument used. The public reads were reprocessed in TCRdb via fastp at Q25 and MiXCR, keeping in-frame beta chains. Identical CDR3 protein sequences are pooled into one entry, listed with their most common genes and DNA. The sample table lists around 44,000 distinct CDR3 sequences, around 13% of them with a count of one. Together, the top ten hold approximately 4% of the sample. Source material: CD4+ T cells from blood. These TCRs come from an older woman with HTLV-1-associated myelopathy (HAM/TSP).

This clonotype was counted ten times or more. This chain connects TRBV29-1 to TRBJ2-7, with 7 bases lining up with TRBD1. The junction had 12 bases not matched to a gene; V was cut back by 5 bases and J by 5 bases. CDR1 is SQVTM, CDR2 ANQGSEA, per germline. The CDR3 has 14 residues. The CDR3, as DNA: TGCAGCGTTACCAACCCCGACAGGGCCCACGAGCAGTACTTC. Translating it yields CSVTNPDRAHEQYF.

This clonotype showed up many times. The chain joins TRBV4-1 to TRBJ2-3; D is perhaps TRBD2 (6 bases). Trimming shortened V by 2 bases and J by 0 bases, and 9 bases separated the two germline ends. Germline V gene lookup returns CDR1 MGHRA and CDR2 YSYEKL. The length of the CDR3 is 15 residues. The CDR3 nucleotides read TGCGCCAGCAGCCAAACGGGACTTAGCACAGATACGCAGTATTTT. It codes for CASSQTGLSTDTQYF.

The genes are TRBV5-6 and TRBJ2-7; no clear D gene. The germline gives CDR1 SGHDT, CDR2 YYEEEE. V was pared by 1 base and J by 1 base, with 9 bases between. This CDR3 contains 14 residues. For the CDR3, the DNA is TGTGCCAGCAGCTTGCTCCAAAAGTCCTACGAGCAGTACTTC. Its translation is CASSLLQKSYEQYF.

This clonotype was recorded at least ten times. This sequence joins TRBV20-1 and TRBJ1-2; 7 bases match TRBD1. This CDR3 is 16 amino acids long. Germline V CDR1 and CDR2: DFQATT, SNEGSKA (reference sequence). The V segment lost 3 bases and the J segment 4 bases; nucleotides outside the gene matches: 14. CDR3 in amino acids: CSARIIKQGPTYGYTF. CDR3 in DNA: TGCAGTGCTAGGATAATTAAACAGGGGCCCACCTATGGCTACACCTTC.

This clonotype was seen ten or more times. DNA for the CDR3: TGTGCCAGCAGCTCCTGGACAGATAACTATGGCTACACCTTC. Its protein is CASSSWTDNYGYTF. This chain links TRBV9 with TRBJ1-2; TRBD1 is a possible D gene (6 bases). The germline CDR1 and CDR2 sequences are SGDLS and YYNGEE. The CDR3 runs to 14 residues. With 4 bases removed from V and 1 base from J, the gap between germline ends came to 11 bases. Full variable domain (missing parts from reference TRBV9 and TRBJ1-2): DSGVTQTPKHLITATGQRVTLRCSPRSGDLSVYWYQQSLDQGLQFLIQYYNGEERAKGNILERFSAQQFPDLHSELNLSSLELGDSALYFCASSSWTDNYGYTFGSGTRLTVV.

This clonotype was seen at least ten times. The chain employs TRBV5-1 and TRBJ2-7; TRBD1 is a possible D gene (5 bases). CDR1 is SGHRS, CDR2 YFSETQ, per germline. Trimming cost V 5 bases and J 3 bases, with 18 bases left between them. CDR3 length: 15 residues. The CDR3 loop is CASRFVIQGSYEQYF. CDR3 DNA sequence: TGCGCCAGCAGGTTCGTGATCCAGGGTAGCTACGAGCAGTACTTC.